This TCR beta chain was recorded in a study of blood T cell repertoires in COVID-19. Across the whole study: Samples came from the United States, Italy and Spain, spanning acute and convalescent COVID-19. The cDNA or gDNA used as material had been derived from T cells, B-cell-depleted T cells, or PBMCs.

Germline CDR1 is SGHDN and CDR2 is FVKESK. V was clipped by 5 bases and J by 3 bases; unmatched bases: 4. The CDR3 sequence is 14 residues long. In the original processing: Counts of nucleated cells, estimated from reference gene primer amplification, were obtained. Method: immunoSEQ multiplex PCR; TCRdb's copy keeps in-frame clones and lacks some. V, J and clone size derive from that table, while D and trimming were established from the DNA sequence. The sample carries under 250,000 clones, more than 75% recorded once. This clone was recorded once. Input material: peripheral blood. The origin of this receptor is an elderly man with acute or convalescent COVID-19. V gene TRBV14 combines with J gene TRBJ1-2; 9 bases fit TRBD1. CDR3 nucleotides: TGTGCCAGCAGCTGGGACAGGGCTGACTATGGCTACACCTTC. It codes for CASSWDRADYGYTF. The full variable domain, with the rest looked up from reference TRBV14 and TRBJ1-2, is EAGVTQFPSHSVIEKGQTVTLRCDPISGHDNLYWYRRVMGKEIKFLLHFVKESKQDESGMPNNRFLAERTGGTYSTLKVQPAELEDSGVYFCASSWDRADYGYTFGSGTRLTVV.